This record concerns one T cell receptor beta chain sequence. Antigen specificity is unknown. The sample is drawn from a study of T cell repertoires in cytomegalovirus infection. Overall study context: As its CMV epitopes, the study selected recently identified HLA-C-restricted and well-studied HLA-B-restricted targets. Both CMV infection and a matching HLA type were indicated by public TCR beta signatures. Study-level findings and limits: Public TCR beta family frequency separated CMV-and-HLA carriers, including in an independent cohort. What dominated the ex vivo response were HLA-C-restricted CMV-specific TCR beta clonotypes.

TCRdb called the reads again in MiXCR, with one record for every CDR3 protein. The sample has 650,000 to 900,000 distinct CDR3 sequences; around a third are singletons. The germline CDR1 and CDR2 sequences are MGHRA and YSYEKL. The V gene lost 0 bases and the J gene lost 4 bases, with 10 bases spanning the gap. CDR3 length: 14 residues. This receptor was taken from a human donor in good health (CMV status not recorded). Some clones in this sample may be carry-over from other donors' samples. The J gene is TRBJ2-7, the V gene TRBV4-1; D ambiguous. The specimen was cultured CD8+ T cells from PBMCs, collected from culture after CMV antigen stimulation. The CDR3 reads CASSQEAEWYEQYV. As DNA, the CDR3 is TGCGCCAGCAGCCAAGAGGCAGAATGGTACGAGCAGTACGTC.